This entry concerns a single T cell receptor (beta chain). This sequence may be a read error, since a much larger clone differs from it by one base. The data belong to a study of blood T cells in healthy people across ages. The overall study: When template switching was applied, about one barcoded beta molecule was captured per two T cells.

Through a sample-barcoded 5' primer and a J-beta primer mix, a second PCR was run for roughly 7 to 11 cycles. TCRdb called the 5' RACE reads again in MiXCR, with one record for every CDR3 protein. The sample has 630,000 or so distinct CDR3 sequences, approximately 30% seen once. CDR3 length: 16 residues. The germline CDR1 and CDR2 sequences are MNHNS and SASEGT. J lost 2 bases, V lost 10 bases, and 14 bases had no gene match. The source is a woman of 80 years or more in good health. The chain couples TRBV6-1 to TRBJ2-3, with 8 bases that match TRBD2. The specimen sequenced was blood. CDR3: CATGATSASDTDTQYF. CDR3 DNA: TGTGCCACCGGGGCGACTAGCGCCTCCGACACAGATACGCAGTATTTT.